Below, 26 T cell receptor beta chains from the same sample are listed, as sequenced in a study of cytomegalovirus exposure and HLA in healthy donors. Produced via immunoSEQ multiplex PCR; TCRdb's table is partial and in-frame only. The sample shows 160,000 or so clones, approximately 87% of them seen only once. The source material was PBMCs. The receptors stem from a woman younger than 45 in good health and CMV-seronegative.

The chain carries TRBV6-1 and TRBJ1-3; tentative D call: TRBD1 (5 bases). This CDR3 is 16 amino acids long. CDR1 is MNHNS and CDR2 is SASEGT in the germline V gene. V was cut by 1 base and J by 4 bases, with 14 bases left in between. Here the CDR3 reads CASSEDRSGWGNTIYF. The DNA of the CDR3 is TGTGCCAGCAGTGAAGATCGGTCAGGGTGGGGAAACACCATATATTTT.

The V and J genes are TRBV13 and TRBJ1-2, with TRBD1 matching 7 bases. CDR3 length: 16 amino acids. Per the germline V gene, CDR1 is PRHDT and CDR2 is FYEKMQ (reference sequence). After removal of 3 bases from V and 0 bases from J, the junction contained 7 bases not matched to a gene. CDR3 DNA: TGTGCCAGCAGCTTCCAGACAGGGATTACTAACTATGGCTACACCTTC. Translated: CASSFQTGITNYGYTF.

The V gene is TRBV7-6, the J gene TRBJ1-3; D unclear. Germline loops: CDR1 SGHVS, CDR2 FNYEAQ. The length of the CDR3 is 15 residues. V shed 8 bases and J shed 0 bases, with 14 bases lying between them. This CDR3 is CASLAGSSSGNTIYF. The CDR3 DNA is TGTGCCAGCCTTGCGGGGAGTAGCTCTGGAAACACCATATATTTT.

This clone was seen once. This CDR3 reads CATGGRNTEAFF. The CDR3, as DNA: TGTGCCACCGGGGGACGGAACACTGAAGCTTTCTTT. This chain uses TRBV7-9 with TRBJ1-1; D may be TRBD1 (5 bases). With 10 bases removed from V and 1 base from J, the gap between germline ends came to 10 bases. The CDR3 runs 12 residues. From germline, CDR1 is SEHNR and CDR2 FQNEAQ (reference sequence).

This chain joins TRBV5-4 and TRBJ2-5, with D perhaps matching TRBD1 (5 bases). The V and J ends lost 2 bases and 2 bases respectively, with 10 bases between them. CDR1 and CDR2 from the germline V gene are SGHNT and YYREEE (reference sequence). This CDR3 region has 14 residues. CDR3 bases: TGTGCCAGCAGCTTACGACAGAAACAAGAGACCCAGTACTTC. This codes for CASSLRQKQETQYF.

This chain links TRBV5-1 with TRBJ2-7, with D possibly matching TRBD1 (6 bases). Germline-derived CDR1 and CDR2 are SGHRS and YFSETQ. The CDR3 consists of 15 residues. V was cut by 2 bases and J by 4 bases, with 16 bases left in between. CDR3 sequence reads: CASSLVIGTLYEQYF. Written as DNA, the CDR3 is TGCGCCAGCAGCTTAGTTATAGGGACATTATACGAGCAGTACTTC.

CDR3 sequence reads: CATGHRGTETYEQYF. As DNA, the CDR3 is TGTGCCACCGGCCATCGCGGGACGGAGACCTACGAGCAGTACTTC. J is TRBJ2-7 and V is TRBV15; perhaps TRBD2 as D (6 bases). CDR1 is LNHNV and CDR2 is YYDKDF in the germline V gene (reference sequence). This CDR3 spans 15 amino acids. V lost 8 bases and J lost 2, with 19 bases in between. Combining the CDR3 with reference TRBV15 and TRBJ2-7 gives the whole variable domain DAMVIQNPRYQVTQFGKPVTLSCSQTLNHNVMYWYQQKSSQAPKLLFHYYDKDFNNEADTPDNFQSRRPNTSFCFLDIRSPGLGDTAMYLCATGHRGTETYEQYFGPGTRLTVT.

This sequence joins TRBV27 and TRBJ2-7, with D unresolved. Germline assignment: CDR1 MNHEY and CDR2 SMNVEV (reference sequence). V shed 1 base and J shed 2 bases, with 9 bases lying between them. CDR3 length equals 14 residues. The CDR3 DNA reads TGTGCCAGCAGTTTATTCCCCCTAACCTACGAGCAGTACTTC. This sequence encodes CASSLFPLTYEQYF.

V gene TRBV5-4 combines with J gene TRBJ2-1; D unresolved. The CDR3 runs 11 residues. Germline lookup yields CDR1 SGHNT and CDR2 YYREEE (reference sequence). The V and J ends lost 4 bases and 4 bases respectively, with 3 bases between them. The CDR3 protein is CASSRYNEQFF. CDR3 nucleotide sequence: TGTGCCAGCAGCCGGTACAATGAGCAGTTCTTC.

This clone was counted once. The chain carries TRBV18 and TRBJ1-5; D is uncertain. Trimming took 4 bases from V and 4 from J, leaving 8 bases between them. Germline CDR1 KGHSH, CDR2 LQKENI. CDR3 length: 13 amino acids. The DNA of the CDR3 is TGTGCCAGCTCACAGGTCGGGAATCAGCCCCAGCATTTT. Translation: CASSQVGNQPQHF.

CDR3 sequence (DNA): TGTGCCAGCAGCGGTAGCGGGGTAGGGCAAGAGACCCAGTACTTC. This translates into CASSGSGVGQETQYF. The chain employs TRBV7-8 and TRBJ2-5; TRBD2 matches at 8 bases. Per the germline V gene, CDR1 is SGHVS and CDR2 is FQNEAQ. V was clipped by 5 bases and J by 2 bases; unmatched bases: 7. The CDR3 spans 15 residues. Complete variable domain (other parts from reference TRBV7-8 and TRBJ2-5): GAGVSQSPRYKVAKRGQDVALRCDPISGHVSLFWYQQALGQGPEFLTYFQNEAQLDKSGLPSDRFFAERPEGSVSTLKIQRTQQEDSAVYLCASSGSGVGQETQYFGPGTRLLVL.

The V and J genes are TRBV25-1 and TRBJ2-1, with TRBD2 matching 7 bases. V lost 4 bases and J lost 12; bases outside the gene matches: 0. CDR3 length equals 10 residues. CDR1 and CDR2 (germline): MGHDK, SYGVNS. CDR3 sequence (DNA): TGTGCCAGCAGTGGCGGGGGGCAGTTCTTC. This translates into CASSGGGQFF.

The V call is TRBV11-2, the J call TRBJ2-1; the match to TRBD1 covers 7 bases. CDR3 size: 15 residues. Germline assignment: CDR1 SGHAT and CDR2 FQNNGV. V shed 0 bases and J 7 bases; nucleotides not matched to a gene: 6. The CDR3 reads CASSLDGEGANEQFF. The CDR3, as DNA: TGTGCCAGCAGCTTAGATGGCGAGGGGGCGAATGAGCAGTTCTTC.

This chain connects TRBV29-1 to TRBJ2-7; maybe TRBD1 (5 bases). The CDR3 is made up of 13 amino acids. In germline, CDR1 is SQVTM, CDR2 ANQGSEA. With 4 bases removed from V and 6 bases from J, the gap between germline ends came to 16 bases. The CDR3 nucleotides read TGCAGCGTTGTCTCCGCGCCCACAGGCGAGCAGTACTTC. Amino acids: CSVVSAPTGEQYF.

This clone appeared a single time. CDR3 amino acids: CASSPRDMNTEAFF. In nucleotides, the CDR3 is TGTGCCAGCAGCCCCCGGGACATGAACACTGAAGCTTTCTTT. The gene calls are TRBV9 and TRBJ1-1, with D perhaps TRBD1 (6 bases). The CDR3 spans 14 residues. In germline, CDR1 is SGDLS, CDR2 YYNGEE. V lost 4 bases and J lost 0, with 10 bases in between.

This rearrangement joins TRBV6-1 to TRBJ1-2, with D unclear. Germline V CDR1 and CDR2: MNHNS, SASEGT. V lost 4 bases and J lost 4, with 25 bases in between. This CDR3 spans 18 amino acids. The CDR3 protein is CASSGSRGPAGSPYGYTF. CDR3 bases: TGTGCCAGCAGTGGATCTCGGGGTCCCGCTGGATCCCCCTATGGCTACACCTTC.

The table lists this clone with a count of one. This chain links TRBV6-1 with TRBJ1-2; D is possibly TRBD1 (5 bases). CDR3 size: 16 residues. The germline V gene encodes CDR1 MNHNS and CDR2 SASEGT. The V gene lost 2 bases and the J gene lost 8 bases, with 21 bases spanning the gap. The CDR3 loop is CASSESQPGLIWGYTF. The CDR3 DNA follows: TGTGCCAGCAGTGAAAGCCAACCGGGACTCATCTGGGGCTACACCTTC.

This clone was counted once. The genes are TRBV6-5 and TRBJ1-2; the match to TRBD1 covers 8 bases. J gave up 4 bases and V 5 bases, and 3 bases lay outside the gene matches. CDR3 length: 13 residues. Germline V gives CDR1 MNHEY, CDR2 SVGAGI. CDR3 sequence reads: CASSRQGFYGYTF. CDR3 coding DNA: TGTGCCAGCAGTCGACAGGGGTTCTATGGCTACACCTTC.

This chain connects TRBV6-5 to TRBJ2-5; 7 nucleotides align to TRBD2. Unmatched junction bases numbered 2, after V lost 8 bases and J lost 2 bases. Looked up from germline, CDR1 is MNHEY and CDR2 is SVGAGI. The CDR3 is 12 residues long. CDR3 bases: TGTGCCAGCGGGAGGGAACAAGAGACCCAGTACTTC. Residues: CASGREQETQYF.

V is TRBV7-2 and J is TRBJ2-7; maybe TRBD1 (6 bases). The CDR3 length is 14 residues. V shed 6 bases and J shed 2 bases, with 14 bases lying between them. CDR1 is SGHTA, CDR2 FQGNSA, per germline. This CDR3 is CASRAQGPPYEQYF. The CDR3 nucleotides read TGTGCCAGCAGGGCACAGGGACCCCCCTACGAGCAGTACTTC.

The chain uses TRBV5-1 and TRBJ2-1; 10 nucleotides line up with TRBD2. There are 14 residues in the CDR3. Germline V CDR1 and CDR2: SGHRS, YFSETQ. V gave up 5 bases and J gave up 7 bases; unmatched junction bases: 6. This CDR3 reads CASRGSGGYNEQFF. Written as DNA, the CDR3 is TGCGCCAGCAGGGGTAGCGGGGGGTATAATGAGCAGTTCTTC. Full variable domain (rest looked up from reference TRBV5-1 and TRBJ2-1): KAGVTQTPRYLIKTRGQQVTLSCSPISGHRSVSWYQQTPGQGLQFLFEYFSETQRNKGNFPGRFSGRQFSNSRSEMNVSTLELGDSALYLCASRGSGGYNEQFFGPGTRLTVL.

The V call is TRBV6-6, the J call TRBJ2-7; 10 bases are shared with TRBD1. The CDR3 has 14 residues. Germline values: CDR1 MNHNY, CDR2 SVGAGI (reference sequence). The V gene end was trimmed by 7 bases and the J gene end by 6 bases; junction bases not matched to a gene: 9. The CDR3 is CASNAGTGDGEQYF. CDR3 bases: TGTGCCAGCAACGCCGGGACAGGGGATGGCGAGCAGTACTTC.

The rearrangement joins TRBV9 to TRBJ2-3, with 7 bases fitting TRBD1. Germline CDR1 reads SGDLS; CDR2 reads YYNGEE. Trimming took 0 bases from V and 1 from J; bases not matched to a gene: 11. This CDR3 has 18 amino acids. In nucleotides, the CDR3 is TGTGCCAGCAGCGTAGGTCCCGCAGGGGGATCTCGCACAGATACGCAGTATTTT. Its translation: CASSVGPAGGSRTDTQYF.

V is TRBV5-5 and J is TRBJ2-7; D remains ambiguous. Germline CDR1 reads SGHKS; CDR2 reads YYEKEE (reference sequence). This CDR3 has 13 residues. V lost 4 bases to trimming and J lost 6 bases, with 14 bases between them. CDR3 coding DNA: TGTGCCAGCAGCGCTACCCTGGTTGGCGAGCAGTACTTC. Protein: CASSATLVGEQYF.

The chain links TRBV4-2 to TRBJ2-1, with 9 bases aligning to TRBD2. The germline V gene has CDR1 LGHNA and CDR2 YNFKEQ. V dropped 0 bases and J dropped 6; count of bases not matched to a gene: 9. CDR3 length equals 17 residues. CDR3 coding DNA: TGTGCCAGCAGCCAAGAGCCGGGAGCGGGGGGCCTCAATGAGCAGTTCTTC. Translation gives CASSQEPGAGGLNEQFF.

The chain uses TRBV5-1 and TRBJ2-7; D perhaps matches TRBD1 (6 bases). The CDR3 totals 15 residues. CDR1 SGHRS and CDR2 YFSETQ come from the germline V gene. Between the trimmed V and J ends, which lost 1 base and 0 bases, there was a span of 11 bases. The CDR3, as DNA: TGCGCCAGCAGCTTGTCAGGGGTTACCTCCTACGAGCAGTACTTC. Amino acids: CASSLSGVTSYEQYF.